This T cell receptor beta chain was recorded in a study of tumor and adjacent non-tumor tissue in lung cancer. Study-wide context: The cohort had about twelve adenocarcinoma, a couple of squamous cell and 1 small cell patients.

Regarding the study as a whole: Tumor tissue had significantly higher TCR diversity than normal lung. Normal lung showed higher cumulative top 100 clone frequency than tumor. Shorter survival was associated with higher TCR diversity in tumors.

Germline CDR1 is MNHNS and CDR2 is SASEGT. This CDR3 comprises 14 residues. This sample's RNA came from whole unsorted tissue. Of note for this clonotype: Its antigen is as yet unknown. One end of the junction is discordant with germline, which a read error may explain.

A modified ARM-PCR protocol with three rounds of nested PCR amplified TCRbeta. TCRdb called the multiplex PCR reads again in MiXCR, with one record for every CDR3 protein. The sample lists 60,000 to 85,000 distinct CDR3 sequences, approximately 79% occurring once. This sequence originates from a woman aged 50 to 65 with non-small cell lung cancer. The sequencing input was lung tumor tissue. The chain carries TRBV6-1 and TRBJ2-3, with TRBD1 as a possible D gene (5 bases). The CDR3 here is CVSSEGRDLDTQYF. In DNA, the CDR3 is TGTGTCAGCAGTGAAGGCAGGGATCTGGATACGCAGTATTTT.